This T cell receptor (beta chain) appears in the sequencing data of a study of blood T cell repertoires in COVID-19. At the level of the study: The study drew acute and convalescent COVID-19 samples from the United States, Italy and Spain.

Original processing notes: Nucleated cell counts were estimated from reference gene primer amplification. TCRdb keeps only in-frame clones here, not all; method: immunoSEQ multiplex PCR. That table supplies the V and J calls and clone size; D and trimming were determined from the DNA. The repertoire holds about 330,000 clones, more than 85% seen once, with 1% in the top ten. V was cut by 2 bases and J by 8 bases, with 21 bases left in between. CDR1 is MNHNS and CDR2 is SASEGT in the germline V gene. CDR3 size: 16 residues. Participants came from fewer than 25 US areas, aged roughly 18 to 89 years. Self-reported history from a screening survey and questionnaire set each donor's cohort.

The sequence was obtained from a young woman who had recovered from COVID-19. This chain connects TRBV6-1 to TRBJ1-2; D gene ambiguous. Sequencing was done on a sample of PBMCs or T cells enriched from blood (not recorded which). CDR3 coding DNA: TGTGCCAGCAGTGAATCGGGAGCAGCTCGAGGTGGGGGCTACACCTTC. Translation gives CASSESGAARGGGYTF.